This T cell receptor beta chain is from a study of pediatric ulcerative colitis. Study-wide context: Most patients had pancolitis, and two had left-sided colitis. Study results and caveats: Ulcerative colitis patients shared more blood-rectal clones than controls. In rectum, acute severe colitis had expanded clones and less diversity.

Notes on this clone: As yet, its antigen is unknown.

Assay: immunoSEQ multiplex PCR; the TCRdb copy retains only in-frame clones and omits some. Of tens of thousands of clones in the sample, around 80% were seen once. The ends lost 3 bases at V and 1 base at J; junction bases unmatched: 5. The CDR3 runs 16 residues. Germline V lookup: CDR1 MNHEY, CDR2 SMNVEV (reference sequence). V usage is TRBV27 and J usage is TRBJ2-7; TRBD2 aligns across 11 bases. Sequencing was carried out using blood. The sequence came from a boy younger than 18 with moderate ulcerative colitis. CDR3 nucleotide sequence: TGTGCCAGCAGTTTTGGACTAGCGGGCCGTTCCTACGAGCAGTACTTC. The encoded protein is CASSFGLAGRSYEQYF.